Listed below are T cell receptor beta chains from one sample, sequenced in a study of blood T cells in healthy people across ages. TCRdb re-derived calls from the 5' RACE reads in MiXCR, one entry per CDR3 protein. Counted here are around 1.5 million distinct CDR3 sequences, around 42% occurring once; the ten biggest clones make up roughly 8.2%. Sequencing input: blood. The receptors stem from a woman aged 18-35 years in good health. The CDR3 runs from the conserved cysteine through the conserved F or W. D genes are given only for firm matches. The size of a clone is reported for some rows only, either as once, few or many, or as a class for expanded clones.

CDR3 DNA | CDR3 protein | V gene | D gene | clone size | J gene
TGTGCCACCAGCACTCCCGGGGGGTACAATGAGCAGTACTTC | CATSTPGGYNEQYF | TRBV15 | TRBD2 | - | TRBJ2-7
TGCGCCAGCAGCCAAGGGAGACAGGGAGGATCCTATAATTCACCCCTCCACTTT | CASSQGRQGGSYNSPLHF | TRBV4-1 | TRBD1 | - | TRBJ1-6
TGCAGTGCGGCAGGGGCTAATGAAAAACTGTTTTTT | CSAAGANEKLFF | TRBV20-1 | - | few | TRBJ1-4
TGCGCCAGCAGCCCATCCACTCATCTTGGCGAGGGCTACACCTTC | CASSPSTHLGEGYTF | TRBV4-1 | - | - | TRBJ1-2
TGTGCCTGGGGAGCCGGAATCTATGGCTACACCTTC | CAWGAGIYGYTF | TRBV30 | - | few | TRBJ1-2
TGTGCCAGCAGTTACGTTGCGGGGGGGAACACTGAAGCTTTCTTT | CASSYVAGGNTEAFF | TRBV6-5 | - | - | TRBJ1-1
TGTGCCAGCAGTTATGGCGACCGAAGGCCGGGAACGCAGTATTTT | CASSYGDRRPGTQYF | TRBV6-5 | - | - | TRBJ2-3
TGCGCCAGCAGCCAAGACGGCCCGCGGGATGAGCAGTTCTTC | CASSQDGPRDEQFF | TRBV4-1 | - | few | TRBJ2-1
TGCGCCAGCTCCGGGACTTCAAACAATGAGCAGTTCTTC | CASSGTSNNEQFF | TRBV5-1 | - | - | TRBJ2-1
TGTGCCAGCAGGTCGACAGATTTCTCCTATAATTCACCCCTCCACTTT | CASRSTDFSYNSPLHF | TRBV28 | - | - | TRBJ1-6
TGCGCCAGCAGTTTCACTAGCGGGAATTACAATGAGCAGTACTTC | CASSFTSGNYNEQYF | TRBV10-1 | TRBD2 | - | TRBJ2-7
TGTGCCACCCAGGTGGTCTTAACATCCTACAATGAGCAGTTCTTC | CATQVVLTSYNEQFF | TRBV10-3 | - | - | TRBJ2-1
TGTGTCAGCAGCGCGACTAGCGGGATTGCAGATACGCAGTATTTT | CVSSATSGIADTQYF | TRBV9 | TRBD2 | - | TRBJ2-3
TGTGCCAGCAACCCGTTTACGGACACCTCCTACAATGAGCAGTTCTTC | CASNPFTDTSYNEQFF | TRBV11-2 | - | - | TRBJ2-1
TGTGTCAGCTCTCGAAGGACTAGCGGAGTCCCCTACGAGCAGTACTTC | CVSSRRTSGVPYEQYF | TRBV18 | TRBD2 | - | TRBJ2-7
TGTGCCAGCAGTTTAGAGGGGGGCAATGAGCAGTACTTC | CASSLEGGNEQYF | TRBV5-1 | - | many | TRBJ2-7
TGCGCCAGCAGTGAATGGGGGAGAGGCTACACCTTC | CASSEWGRGYTF | TRBV10-2 | - | few | TRBJ1-2
TGTGCCAGCAGTACAACAGGGCTCTATGGCTACACCTTC | CASSTTGLYGYTF | TRBV6-1 | - | - | TRBJ1-2
TGTGCCAGCAGCTTAGGACTAGCGGGGGGGCAGGGAGAGCAGTTCTTC | CASSLGLAGGQGEQFF | TRBV7-2 | TRBD2 | few | TRBJ2-1
TGTGCCGGGACTAGAGTTGACACGCAGTATTTT | CAGTRVDTQYF | TRBV30 | TRBD2 | - | TRBJ2-3
TGCGCCAGCAGCTCAGCGGGAGGGCCCAACTACGAGCAGTACTTC | CASSSAGGPNYEQYF | TRBV5-1 | TRBD2 | - | TRBJ2-7
TGCGCCAGCAGCCCCTCCCGTATAGCTAGCGGGGAGAGAACGCAGTATTTT | CASSPSRIASGERTQYF | TRBV4-1 | TRBD2 | - | TRBJ2-3
TGTGCCAGCAGGCCCCGGACAGGGACCCAAGCTTTCTTT | CASRPRTGTQAFF | TRBV28 | TRBD1 | - | TRBJ1-1
TGCAGTGCTACCCATAGTGGGACAGCCCAACAGAAGTATGGCTACACCTTC | CSATHSGTAQQKYGYTF | TRBV20-1 | TRBD1 | few | TRBJ1-2
TGCAGTGCCGCCTTACAGGGGAGCTCCTACAATGAGCAGTACTTC | CSAALQGSSYNEQYF | TRBV20-1 | TRBD1 | - | TRBJ2-7
TGTGCCAGCAGGGACGGTCACTCCTACGAGCAGTACTTC | CASRDGHSYEQYF | TRBV28 | - | - | TRBJ2-7
TGTGCCAGCAGGGGGAGGACAGGGGATTTTGGCTACACCTTC | CASRGRTGDFGYTF | TRBV2 | TRBD1 | - | TRBJ1-2
TGTGCCAGCAGCACGCCTCCCTACGAGCAGTACTTC | CASSTPPYEQYF | TRBV7-9 | - | - | TRBJ2-7
TGTGCCAGCAGAACAGGGGGCCCGAGCTCCTACAATGAGCAGTTCTTC | CASRTGGPSSYNEQFF | TRBV4-1 | TRBD1 | few | TRBJ2-1
TGTGCCAGCAGGATAAGGCATGAGCAGTTCTTC | CASRIRHEQFF | TRBV12-3/TRBV12-4 | - | many | TRBJ2-1
TGTGCCACCAGCAGAGATCTCGGGACAGGGGTTACCGGGGAGCTGTTTTTT | CATSRDLGTGVTGELFF | TRBV15 | TRBD1 | once | TRBJ2-2
TGTGCCAGCAGCTTGGGGGCAGGTTGGAACTATGGCTACACCTTC | CASSLGAGWNYGYTF | TRBV5-8 | - | few | TRBJ1-2
TGCAGTGCTAGAGGCCCTCTGTGGAGCACAGATACGCAGTATTTT | CSARGPLWSTDTQYF | TRBV20-1 | - | - | TRBJ2-3